These T cell receptor beta chains were read from a single sample in a study of control samples from healthy donors and cancer patients. Clones were sequenced by immunoSEQ multiplex PCR, and TCRdb holds only the in-frame ones, with some missing. The profile shows around 20,000 clones, 80% to 85% of them singletons. The sample consisted of PBMCs. The receptors stem from a man of 80 years or more with head and neck cancer. The CDR3 runs from the conserved cysteine through the conserved F or W. A D gene is named only where the DNA matches it firmly. Not every row has a clone size; where given, it reads once, few, many or a size class.

>TRBV12-3/TRBV12-4|TRBJ1-1|TRBD1|.
CASSPDRVEAFF
TGTGCCAGCAGTCCAGACAGGGTTGAAGCTTTCTTT
>TRBV16|TRBJ2-2|TRBD1|.
CASSQSRQGASGELFF
TGTGCCAGCAGCCAATCGCGTCAGGGGGCAAGCGGGGAGCTGTTTTTT
>TRBV29-1|TRBJ1-2|.|.
CSVEHKGGYTF
TGCAGCGTTGAGCACAAAGGGGGCTACACCTTC
>TRBV11-2|TRBJ1-2|.|few
CASSPQGRGPGYTF
TGTGCCAGCAGCCCCCAAGGTCGCGGTCCTGGCTACACCTTC
>TRBV15|TRBJ2-4|.|.
CATSRGVIQYF
TGTGCCACCAGCAGAGGGGTCATTCAGTACTTC
>TRBV6-2/TRBV6-3|TRBJ2-3|TRBD2|.
CASSYSGTSVDTQYF
TGTGCCAGCAGTTACTCCGGGACTAGCGTCGATACGCAGTATTTT
>TRBV30|TRBJ2-3|.|few
CAWSEGGTLADTQYF
TGTGCCTGGAGTGAGGGGGGCACGTTGGCAGATACGCAGTATTTT
>TRBV27|TRBJ2-7|TRBD1|.
CASRRDRGMYEQYF
TGTGCCAGCCGCCGGGACAGGGGAATGTACGAGCAGTACTTC
>TRBV5-4|TRBJ2-7|TRBD1|.
CASSLAPGQGIYEQYF
TGTGCCAGCAGCTTGGCTCCGGGACAGGGAATCTACGAGCAGTACTTC
>TRBV9|TRBJ2-4|.|.
CASSVQGTAKNIQYF
TGTGCCAGCAGCGTCCAGGGGACGGCCAAAAACATTCAGTACTTC
>TRBV3-1/TRBV3-2|TRBJ2-7|.|.
CASSQGFESSYEQYF
TGTGCCAGCAGCCAAGGGTTTGAGAGCTCCTACGAGCAGTACTTC
>TRBV29-1|TRBJ1-2|.|.
CSVEDPGLRNYGYTF
TGCAGCGTTGAAGATCCCGGACTCCGTAACTATGGCTACACCTTC
>TRBV19|TRBJ1-4|.|.
CASSRRTASTTNEKLFF
TGTGCCAGTAGTCGACGGACAGCATCCACAACTAATGAAAAACTGTTTTTT
>TRBV4-3|TRBJ2-3|.|.
CASSQVWGGTDTQYF
TGCGCCAGCAGCCAAGTTTGGGGGGGCACAGATACGCAGTATTTT
>TRBV7-6|TRBJ2-7|TRBD1|.
CASSLDRGYEQYF
TGTGCCAGCAGCTTAGACAGGGGCTACGAGCAGTACTTC
>TRBV27|TRBJ1-6|.|.
CASSRGAINSPLHF
TGTGCCAGCAGTCGCGGGGCTATTAATTCACCCCTCCACTTT
>TRBV4-3|TRBJ2-1|TRBD1|once
CASSQEEPRGSSYNEQFF
TGCGCCAGCAGCCAAGAAGAGCCCAGGGGGAGCTCCTACAATGAGCAGTTCTTC
>TRBV10-3|TRBJ2-2|TRBD1|.
CAISETSGQLTGELFF
TGTGCCATCAGTGAAACATCGGGACAGCTCACCGGGGAGCTGTTTTTT
>TRBV7-6|TRBJ2-5|TRBD1|.
CASSPWDREQETQYF
TGTGCCAGCAGCCCGTGGGACAGGGAGCAAGAGACCCAGTACTTC
>TRBV6-5|TRBJ2-1|.|few
CASSMTGVYNEQFF
TGTGCCAGCAGTATGACAGGTGTCTACAATGAGCAGTTCTTC
>TRBV10-3|TRBJ2-7|TRBD2|.
CAISAPGLAGGRDFSYEQYF
TGTGCCATCAGTGCCCCAGGACTAGCGGGGGGGCGGGACTTCTCCTACGAGCAGTACTTC
>TRBV7-3|TRBJ2-7|TRBD2|few
CASSLAGLAYEQYF
TGTGCCAGCAGCTTAGCGGGACTAGCCTACGAGCAGTACTTC
>TRBV27|TRBJ2-7|.|few
CASSLTGGLSSYEQYF
TGTGCCAGCAGTTTAACTGGAGGCCTTAGCTCCTACGAGCAGTACTTC
>TRBV24-1|TRBJ2-7|.|.
CATSDLLLDTSYEQYF
TGTGCCACCAGTGATTTGCTCTTGGACACCTCCTACGAGCAGTACTTC
>TRBV5-8|TRBJ2-7|TRBD2|.
CASSSVTGTSGRSEQYF
TGTGCCAGCAGCTCCGTAACCGGGACTAGCGGGAGATCCGAGCAGTACTTC
>TRBV7-2|TRBJ1-1|.|.
CASSRRLNTEAFF
TGTGCCAGCAGCCGCAGGCTGAACACTGAAGCTTTCTTT
>TRBV19|TRBJ2-3|TRBD2|.
CASSLTSGGPSTDTQYF
TGTGCCAGTAGTTTAACTAGCGGGGGGCCTAGCACAGATACGCAGTATTTT
>TRBV10-3|TRBJ2-5|.|.
CAISESSQASEETQYF
TGTGCCATCAGTGAGTCGAGCCAGGCATCCGAAGAGACCCAGTACTTC
>TRBV11-3|TRBJ2-7|TRBD2|.
CASSPGGYTYEQYF
TGTGCCAGCAGCCCCGGGGGGTACACCTACGAGCAGTACTTC
>TRBV27|TRBJ2-1|.|.
CASSRTAMDEQFF
TGTGCCAGCAGTCGGACCGCTATGGATGAGCAGTTCTTC
>TRBV29-1|TRBJ2-3|TRBD2|.
CSVLGGETDTQYF
TGCAGCGTTCTGGGGGGGGAAACAGATACGCAGTATTTT
>TRBV3-1/TRBV3-2|TRBJ2-7|TRBD2|.
CASSQGGGNGEQYF
TGTGCCAGCAGCCAAGGCGGGGGGAATGGCGAGCAGTACTTC
>TRBV2|TRBJ2-2|.|.
CASSWGGGRAGELFF
TGTGCCAGCAGTTGGGGAGGGGGCCGGGCCGGGGAGCTGTTTTTT
>TRBV6-5|TRBJ2-6|.|.
CASSYSFTGANVLTF
TGTGCCAGCAGCTACTCATTCACTGGGGCCAACGTCCTGACTTTC
>TRBV5-1|TRBJ2-7|TRBD1|once
CASSAYSGTGYEQYF
TGCGCCAGCAGCGCCTATTCCGGGACAGGCTACGAGCAGTACTTC
>TRBV10-2|TRBJ2-1|.|.
CASSQAGTRQHEQFF
TGCGCCAGCAGTCAAGCCGGGACACGCCAACATGAGCAGTTCTTC
>TRBV11-1|TRBJ2-7|.|.
CASSRDTPNEQYF
TGTGCCAGCAGCCGGGACACCCCAAACGAGCAGTACTTC
>TRBV28|TRBJ1-3|TRBD1|.
CASSLGGQGNTIYF
TGTGCCAGCAGTTTAGGGGGACAGGGGAACACCATATATTTT
>TRBV25-1|TRBJ2-7|TRBD2|.
CASGSGSGLAGEQYF
TGTGCCAGCGGCAGTGGGTCGGGACTAGCGGGCGAGCAGTACTTC
>TRBV27|TRBJ1-1|TRBD1|.
CASSPISDRGTEAFF
TGTGCCAGCAGTCCAATCTCCGACAGGGGCACTGAAGCTTTCTTT
>TRBV29-1|TRBJ1-2|.|.
CSAPGHYGYTF
TGCAGCGCCCCCGGACATTATGGCTACACCTTC
>TRBV5-1|TRBJ2-7|.|.
CASSLFGKSGSYEQYF
TGCGCCAGCAGCTTGTTCGGTAAATCAGGGTCCTACGAGCAGTACTTC
>TRBV10-3|TRBJ2-7|TRBD1|.
CAISGLGTGAYEQYF
TGTGCCATCAGTGGTCTTGGGACAGGGGCCTACGAGCAGTACTTC
>TRBV7-2|TRBJ2-7|.|.
CASSFGIAYEQYF
TGTGCCAGCAGCTTTGGGATAGCCTACGAGCAGTACTTC
>TRBV5-4|TRBJ1-1|.|.
CASMLEGAMNTEAFF
TGTGCCAGCATGCTTGAGGGCGCAATGAACACTGAAGCTTTCTTT
>TRBV7-8|TRBJ2-7|.|once
CASSLAQGQSYEQYF
TGTGCCAGCAGCTTAGCCCAGGGGCAGTCCTACGAGCAGTACTTC
>TRBV2|TRBJ1-2|TRBD1|.
CASKGQGAERGYTF
TGTGCCAGCAAAGGGCAGGGGGCGGAACGTGGCTACACCTTC
>TRBV21-1|TRBJ2-6|.|few
CASSLRDRSSGANVLTF
TGTGCCAGCAGCCTCCGGGACAGATCTTCTGGGGCCAACGTCCTGACTTTC
>TRBV30|TRBJ1-1|TRBD1|.
CAWSPGGLNTEAFF
TGTGCCTGGAGTCCAGGGGGTCTGAACACTGAAGCTTTCTTT
>TRBV3-1/TRBV3-2|TRBJ1-4|.|.
CASSRGQSTNEKLFF
TGTGCCAGCAGCCGAGGACAGTCAACTAATGAAAAACTGTTTTTT
>TRBV19|TRBJ2-7|.|few
CASSIRGSSSYEQYF
TGTGCCAGTAGTATAAGGGGGTCAAGCTCCTACGAGCAGTACTTC
>TRBV6-1|TRBJ2-7|.|.
CASSEAILSSYEQYF
TGTGCCAGCAGTGAGGCGATCCTTAGCTCCTACGAGCAGTACTTC
>TRBV7-3|TRBJ1-1|.|.
CASSLRGNTEAFF
TGTGCCAGCAGCTTAAGGGGGAACACTGAAGCTTTCTTT
>TRBV7-9|TRBJ1-1|TRBD1|.
CASSLGQGMRPFF
TGTGCCAGCAGCTTAGGACAGGGGATGAGGCCATTCTTT
>TRBV7-6|TRBJ2-7|TRBD1|.
CASSPWTGREQYF
TGTGCCAGCAGCCCGTGGACAGGGCGGGAGCAGTACTTC
>TRBV5-5|TRBJ1-6|.|.
CASSLLGWSQSSYNSPLHF
TGTGCCAGCAGTCTTTTGGGGTGGTCCCAAAGCTCCTATAATTCACCCCTCCACTTT
>TRBV2|TRBJ1-1|TRBD1|few
CASSARTGEGTEAFF
TGTGCCAGCAGTGCAAGGACAGGGGAGGGCACTGAAGCTTTCTTT
>TRBV5-1|TRBJ1-2|.|.
CASSLVGDGYTF
TGCGCCAGCAGCTTGGTAGGGGATGGCTACACCTTC
>TRBV27|TRBJ1-5|.|few
CASSLSQASWDSNQPQHF
TGTGCCAGCAGTTTATCTCAAGCGAGCTGGGATAGCAATCAGCCCCAGCATTTT
>TRBV7-8|TRBJ1-1|.|.
CASSLAPREEAFF
TGTGCCAGCAGCTTAGCCCCCCGTGAGGAAGCTTTCTTT